The entry below gives a single T cell receptor beta chain sequence along with its context. Its antigen remains unidentified. Germline V CDR1 and CDR2: GTSNPN, SVGIG (reference sequence). V lost 0 bases and J 5 bases, leaving 10 bases between the germline ends. The length of the CDR3 is 14 residues. The data were produced by immunoSEQ multiplex PCR, yet TCRdb's version contains in-frame clones alone and is incomplete. The profile shows tens of thousands of clones, around 89% of them singletons. The entry originates in a study of OX40 agonist ivuxolimab in advanced cancers. In the study overall: Melanoma, hepatocellular carcinoma, head and neck or renal cell cancer occurred in dose-escalation patients. Study results and caveats: CD4+ and CD8+ blood T cells expanded clonally by week 6 at 0.1 to 3.0 mg/kg.

The chain recombines TRBV30 with TRBJ2-2; a possible D gene is TRBD2 (5 bases). The sequencing used CD4+ or CD8+ T cells sorted from blood, collected in a trial of the OX40 agonist ivuxolimab. This clonotype originated in an adult with an advanced solid tumor such as melanoma, head and neck, liver or kidney cancer. CDR3 loop: CAWSVLWETGELFF. CDR3 in DNA: TGTGCCTGGAGTGTACTGTGGGAGACCGGGGAGCTGTTTTTT.